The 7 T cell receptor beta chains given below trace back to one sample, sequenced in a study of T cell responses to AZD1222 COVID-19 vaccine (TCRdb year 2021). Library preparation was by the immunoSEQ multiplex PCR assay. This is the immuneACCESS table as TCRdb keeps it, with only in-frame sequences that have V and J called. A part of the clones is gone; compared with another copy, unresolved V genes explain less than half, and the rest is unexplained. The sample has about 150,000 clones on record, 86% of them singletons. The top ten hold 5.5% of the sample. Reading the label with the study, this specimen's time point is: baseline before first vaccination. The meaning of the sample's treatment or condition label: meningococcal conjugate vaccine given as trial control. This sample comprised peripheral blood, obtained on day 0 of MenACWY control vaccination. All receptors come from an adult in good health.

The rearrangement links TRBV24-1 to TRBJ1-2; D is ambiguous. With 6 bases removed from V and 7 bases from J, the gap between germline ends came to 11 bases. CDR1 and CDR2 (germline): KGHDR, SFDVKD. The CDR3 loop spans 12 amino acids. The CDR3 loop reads CATSSRFFGYTF. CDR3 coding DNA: TGTGCCACCAGTTCCAGGTTTTTTGGCTACACCTTC.

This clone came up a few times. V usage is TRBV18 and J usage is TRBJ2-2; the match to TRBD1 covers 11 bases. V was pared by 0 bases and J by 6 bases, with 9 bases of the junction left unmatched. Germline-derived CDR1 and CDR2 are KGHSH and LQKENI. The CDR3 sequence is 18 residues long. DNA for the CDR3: TGTGCCAGCTCACCACCACAAGGACAGGGGGCTTTGGCCGGGGAGCTGTTTTTT. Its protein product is CASSPPQGQGALAGELFF. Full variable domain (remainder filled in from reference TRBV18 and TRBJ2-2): NAGVMQNPRHLVRRRGQEARLRCSPMKGHSHVYWYRQLPEEGLKFMVYLQKENIIDESGMPKERFSAEFPKEGPSILRIQQVVRGDSAAYFCASSPPQGQGALAGELFFGEGSRLTVL.

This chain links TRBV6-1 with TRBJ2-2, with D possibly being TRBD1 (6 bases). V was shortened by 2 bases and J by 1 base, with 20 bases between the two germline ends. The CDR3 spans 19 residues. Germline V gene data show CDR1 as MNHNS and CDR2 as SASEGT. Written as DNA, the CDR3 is TGTGCCAGCAGTGAAATCAACATTCAGGGGCTGAGGAACACCGGGGAGCTGTTTTTT. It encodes CASSEINIQGLRNTGELFF.

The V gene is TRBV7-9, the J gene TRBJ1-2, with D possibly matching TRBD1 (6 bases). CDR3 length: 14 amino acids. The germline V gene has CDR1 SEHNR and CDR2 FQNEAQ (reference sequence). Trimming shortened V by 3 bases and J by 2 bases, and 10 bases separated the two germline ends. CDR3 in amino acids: CASSFNDRNYGYTF. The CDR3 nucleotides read TGTGCCAGCAGCTTCAATGACAGGAACTATGGCTACACCTTC.

CDR3 in amino acids: CASSALHGEQELFF. In nucleotides, the CDR3 is TGTGCCAGCAGTGCCCTCCATGGAGAACAGGAGCTGTTTTTT. The chain combines TRBV9 with TRBJ2-2; no clear D. V lost 5 bases and J lost 10, with 18 bases in between. From germline, CDR1 is SGDLS and CDR2 YYNGEE. The length of the CDR3 is 14 residues.

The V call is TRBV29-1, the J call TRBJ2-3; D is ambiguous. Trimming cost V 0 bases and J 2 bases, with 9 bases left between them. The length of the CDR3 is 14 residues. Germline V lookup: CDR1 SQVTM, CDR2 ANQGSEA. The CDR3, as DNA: TGCAGCGTTGAAGATGGGCAGACCACAGATACGCAGTATTTT. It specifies CSVEDGQTTDTQYF.

The CDR3 DNA sequence: TGTGCCGCCGGGGGGGGGTATCAAGAGACCCAGTACTTC. Residues: CAAGGGYQETQYF. The rearrangement uses TRBV24-1 and TRBJ2-5, with TRBD2 identical over 8 bases. V shed 12 bases and J 2 bases; nucleotides not matched to a gene: 7. The CDR3 is 13 amino acids. Germline-derived CDR1 and CDR2 are KGHDR and SFDVKD.